This T cell receptor (beta chain) is from a study of T cells after yellow fever vaccination. General study findings and limits: It was the secondary response that reached its peak faster, day 5 versus 15, but it was weaker.

This clonotype showed up many times. The target antigen is unknown. The ends lost 5 bases at V and 6 bases at J; junction bases unmatched: 7. The CDR3 runs to 14 residues. TCRdb passed the 5' RACE reads through MiXCR, listing each CDR3 protein once. This sample has some 160,000 distinct CDR3 sequences, with around 7.2% found just once. V and J are TRBV12-3 or TRBV12-4 and TRBJ2-5; 9 bases are shared with TRBD1. This specimen consisted of CD4+ T cells sorted from PBMCs, obtained about 5 days after the first yellow fever vaccination. The sequence was obtained from a man younger than 30 who received the YFV17D yellow fever vaccine. CDR3 sequence (DNA): TGTGCCAGCAGTCCGGGACAGGGTGAAAAGACCCAGTACTTC. The encoded protein is CASSPGQGEKTQYF.